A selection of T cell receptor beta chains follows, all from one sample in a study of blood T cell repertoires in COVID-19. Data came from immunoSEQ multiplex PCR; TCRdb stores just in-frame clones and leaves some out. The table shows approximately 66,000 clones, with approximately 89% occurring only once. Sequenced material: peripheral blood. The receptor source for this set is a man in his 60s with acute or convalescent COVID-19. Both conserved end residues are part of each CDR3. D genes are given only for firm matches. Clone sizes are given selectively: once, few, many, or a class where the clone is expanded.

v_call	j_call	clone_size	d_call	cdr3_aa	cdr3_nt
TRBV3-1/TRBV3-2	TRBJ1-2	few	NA	CASSQEDRYGYTF	TGTGCCAGCAGCCAGGAGGACCGCTATGGCTACACCTTC
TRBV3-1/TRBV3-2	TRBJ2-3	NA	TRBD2	CASSQGNLAGGTDTQYF	TGTGCCAGCAGCCAAGGAAATCTAGCGGGGGGTACAGATACGCAGTATTTT
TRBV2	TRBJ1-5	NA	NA	CASSEAVPKKHF	TGTGCCAGCAGTGAAGCGGTGCCTAAAAAGCATTTT
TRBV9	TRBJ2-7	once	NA	CASSVGPGTYDEQYF	TGTGCCAGCAGCGTCGGGCCCGGGACATACGACGAGCAGTACTTC
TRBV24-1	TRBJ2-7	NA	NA	CATSDSGRSSYEQYF	TGTGCCACCAGTGACTCCGGGAGAAGCTCCTACGAGCAGTACTTC
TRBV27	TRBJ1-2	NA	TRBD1	CASSPPGQGFYGYTF	TGTGCCAGCAGTCCGCCGGGACAGGGTTTCTATGGCTACACCTTC
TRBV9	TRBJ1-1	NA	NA	CASSVSGPEAFF	TGTGCCAGCAGCGTATCAGGGCCTGAAGCTTTCTTT
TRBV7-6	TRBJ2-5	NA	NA	CASSLVSGERETQYF	TGTGCCAGCAGCTTAGTGTCAGGGGAGAGGGAGACCCAGTACTTC
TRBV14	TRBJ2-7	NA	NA	CASSRDLGVHEQYF	TGTGCCAGCAGCCGGGACTTGGGAGTCCACGAGCAGTACTTC
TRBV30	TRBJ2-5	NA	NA	CAWSVRGTAQETQYF	TGTGCCTGGAGTGTACGCGGGACAGCTCAAGAGACCCAGTACTTC
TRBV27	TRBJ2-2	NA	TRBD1	CASSFRQGFGELFF	TGTGCCAGCAGTTTCAGACAGGGGTTCGGGGAGCTGTTTTTT
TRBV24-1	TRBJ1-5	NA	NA	CATSDSKEPTLSNQPQHF	TGTGCCACCAGTGATTCTAAGGAGCCCACACTTAGCAATCAGCCCCAGCATTTT
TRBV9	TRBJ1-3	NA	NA	CASSASGNTIYF	TGTGCCAGCAGCGCTTCGGGAAACACCATATATTTT
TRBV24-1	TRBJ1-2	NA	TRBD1	CATSKQGGNYGYTF	TGTGCCACCAGTAAACAGGGGGGGAACTATGGCTACACCTTC
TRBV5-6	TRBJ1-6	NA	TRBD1	CASFVDRGQGVLSPLHF	TGTGCCAGCTTTGTTGACAGGGGGCAAGGTGTCTTATCACCCCTCCACTTT
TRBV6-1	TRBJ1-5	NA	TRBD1	CASSERTGGHQPQHF	TGTGCCAGCAGTGAACGGACAGGCGGACATCAGCCCCAGCATTTT
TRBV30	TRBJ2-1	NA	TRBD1	CAWRQGARTSYNEQFF	TGTGCCTGGAGACAGGGGGCTAGAACAAGCTACAATGAGCAGTTCTTC
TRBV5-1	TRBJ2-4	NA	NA	CASSLEGLGIQYF	TGCGCCAGCAGCTTGGAGGGGTTAGGGATTCAGTACTTC
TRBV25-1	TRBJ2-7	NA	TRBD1	CASRGQGYHEQYF	TGTGCCAGCAGGGGACAGGGGTACCACGAGCAGTACTTC
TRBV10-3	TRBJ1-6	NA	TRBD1	CAISARDPGGSPLHF	TGTGCCATCAGCGCCCGGGACCCAGGGGGTTCACCCCTCCACTTT
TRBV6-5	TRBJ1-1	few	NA	CASSYPGFSENTEAFF	TGTGCCAGCAGTTACCCGGGGTTTTCCGAGAACACTGAAGCTTTCTTT
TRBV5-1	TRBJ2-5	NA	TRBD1	CASSLQGAGETQYF	TGCGCCAGCAGCTTGCAGGGGGCCGGGGAGACCCAGTACTTC
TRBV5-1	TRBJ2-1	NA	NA	CASRFEGGPGNEQFF	TGCGCCAGCAGGTTTGAGGGGGGGCCGGGGAATGAGCAGTTCTTC
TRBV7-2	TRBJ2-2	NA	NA	CASSPLVGGGVPGELFF	TGTGCCAGCAGCCCACTGGTAGGGGGAGGGGTACCCGGGGAGCTGTTTTTT
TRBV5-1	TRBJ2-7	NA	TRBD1	CASSLEQGASEQYF	TGCGCCAGCAGCTTGGAACAGGGGGCCTCCGAGCAGTACTTC
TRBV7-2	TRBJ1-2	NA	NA	CASSLGTPYGYTF	TGTGCCAGCAGCTTAGGGACACCCTATGGCTACACCTTC
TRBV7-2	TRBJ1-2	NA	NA	CASSLGAGAIYGYTF	TGTGCCAGCAGCTTAGGAGCGGGGGCGATCTATGGCTACACCTTC
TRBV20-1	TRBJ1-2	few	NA	CSASDWALGFYTF	TGCAGTGCTAGTGATTGGGCGCTGGGTTTCTACACCTTC
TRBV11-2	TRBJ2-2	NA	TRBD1	CASSLGQGAGELFF	TGTGCCAGCAGCCTCGGACAGGGGGCCGGGGAGCTGTTTTTT
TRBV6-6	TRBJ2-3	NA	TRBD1	CASSSPGQGIDTQYF	TGTGCCAGCAGTTCCCCCGGACAGGGGATAGATACGCAGTATTTT
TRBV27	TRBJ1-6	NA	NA	CASSFTGNSPLHF	TGTGCCAGCAGTTTTACAGGCAATTCACCCCTCCACTTT
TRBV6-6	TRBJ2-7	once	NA	CASSYAAGKTYEQYF	TGTGCCAGCAGTTACGCGGCAGGGAAGACCTACGAGCAGTACTTC
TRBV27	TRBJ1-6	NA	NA	CASSLKGKPYNSPLHF	TGTGCCAGCAGTTTAAAGGGGAAGCCCTATAATTCACCCCTCCACTTT
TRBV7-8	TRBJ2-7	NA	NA	CASSLNSHGLSSYEQYF	TGTGCCAGCAGCCTTAACTCGCACGGACTCTCATCCTACGAGCAGTACTTC
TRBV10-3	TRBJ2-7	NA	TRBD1	CAIRDRGRSYEQYF	TGTGCCATCAGGGACAGGGGAAGGTCCTACGAGCAGTACTTC
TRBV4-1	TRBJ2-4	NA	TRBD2	CASSHEASGGGIAKNIQYF	TGCGCCAGCAGCCACGAAGCTAGCGGGGGGGGGATCGCCAAAAACATTCAGTACTTC
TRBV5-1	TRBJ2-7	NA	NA	CASSPGDLLREQYF	TGCGCCAGCAGCCCAGGCGACCTCTTACGCGAGCAGTACTTC
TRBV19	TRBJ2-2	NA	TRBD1	CASRRQGNTGELFF	TGTGCCAGTAGACGACAGGGGAACACCGGGGAGCTGTTTTTT
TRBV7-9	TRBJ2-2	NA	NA	CASSFGGTGELFF	TGTGCCAGCAGCTTTGGGGGGACCGGGGAGCTGTTTTTT
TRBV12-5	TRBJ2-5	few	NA	CASGLGNDRGGETQYF	TGTGCTAGTGGTTTGGGGAACGACAGGGGAGGGGAGACCCAGTACTTC
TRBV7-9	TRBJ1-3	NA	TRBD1	CASSLAGTGGSGNTIYF	TGTGCCAGCAGCTTAGCCGGGACAGGGGGCTCTGGAAACACCATATATTTT
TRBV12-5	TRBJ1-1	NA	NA	CASCKQGNTEAFF	TGTGCTAGCTGCAAACAGGGTAACACTGAAGCTTTCTTT
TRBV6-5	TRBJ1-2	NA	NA	CASRATGDYGYTF	TGTGCCAGCAGGGCGACAGGAGACTATGGCTACACCTTC
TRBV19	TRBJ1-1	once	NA	CATLDRDLNTEAFF	TGTGCCACTCTAGACCGGGACTTGAACACTGAAGCTTTCTTT
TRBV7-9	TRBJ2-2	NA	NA	CASSLETVNTGELFF	TGTGCCAGCAGCTTAGAGACAGTGAACACCGGGGAGCTGTTTTTT
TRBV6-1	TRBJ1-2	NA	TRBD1	CASSVDRGATNYGYTF	TGTGCCAGCAGTGTTGACAGGGGCGCTACCAACTATGGCTACACCTTC
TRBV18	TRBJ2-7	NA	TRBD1	CASSLQGAYEQYF	TGTGCCAGCTCACTACAGGGGGCGTACGAGCAGTACTTC
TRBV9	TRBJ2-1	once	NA	CASSVGTFYNEQFF	TGTGCCAGCAGCGTAGGGACTTTCTACAATGAGCAGTTCTTC
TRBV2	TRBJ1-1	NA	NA	CASRGTFMNTEAFF	TGTGCCAGCAGGGGCACTTTCATGAACACTGAAGCTTTCTTT
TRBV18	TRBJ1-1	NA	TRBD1	CASSPDRGLTEAFF	TGTGCCAGCTCACCGGACAGGGGGCTCACTGAAGCTTTCTTT
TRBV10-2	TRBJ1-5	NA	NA	CASSDGGNQPQHF	TGCGCCAGCAGTGACGGGGGCAATCAGCCCCAGCATTTT
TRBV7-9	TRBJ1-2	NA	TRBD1	CASSRGTGDYTF	TGTGCCAGCAGCCGCGGGACAGGGGACTACACCTTC
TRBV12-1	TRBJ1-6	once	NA	CASSFGRRQGEGEEYNSPLHF	TGTGCCAGCAGCTTTGGGCGGAGACAGGGAGAAGGAGAAGAATATAATTCACCCCTCCACTTT
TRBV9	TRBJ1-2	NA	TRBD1	CASSSGTGLTYGYTF	TGTGCCAGCAGCTCGGGGACAGGCCTCACGTATGGCTACACCTTC
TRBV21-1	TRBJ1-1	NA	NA	CASTVTGRNTEAFF	TGTGCCAGCACGGTGACAGGGCGGAACACTGAAGCTTTCTTT
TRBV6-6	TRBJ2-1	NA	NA	CATKKGANYNEQFF	TGTGCCACTAAGAAAGGGGCGAACTACAATGAGCAGTTCTTC